The 9 T cell receptor beta chains below all came from one sample that was sequenced in a study of beta chain features in type 1 diabetes. These receptors are not linked to any known antigen. Reverse transcribing all isolated RNA meant expressed TCRB transcripts were sequenced. Generated by immunoSEQ multiplex PCR, the TCRdb table keeps only in-frame clones and is missing some. The table has about 23,000 clones, about 58% seen once. Study-level points and caveats: TCRB CDR3 length was moderately but significantly reduced in all four CD4+ subsets of Type 1 diabetes patients.

The sequencing sample was made of stem cell memory CD4+ T cells from blood. The receptors come from a man aged 18 to 29 with type 1 diabetes.

This clone was picked up a small number of times. V usage is TRBV29-1 and J usage is TRBJ2-7; 9 positions match TRBD2. J was trimmed by 6 bases and V by 6 bases; bases with no gene match: 18. This CDR3 contains 16 residues. Germline V gene sequence: CDR1 SQVTM, CDR2 ANQGSEA. This CDR3 reads CSVARSGRNFWPEQYF. CDR3 coding DNA: TGCAGCGTGGCTCGGAGCGGGAGGAATTTCTGGCCCGAGCAGTACTTC.

The genes are TRBV18 and TRBJ2-3; tentative D call: TRBD2 (5 bases). Germline assignment: CDR1 KGHSH and CDR2 LQKENI. CDR3 length equals 12 residues. The germline V and J ends were trimmed by 6 bases and 5 bases, with 9 bases remaining between them. CDR3 DNA: TGTGCCAGCTCGCGGACTGGAGATACGCAGTATTTT. This encodes CASSRTGDTQYF.

This chain uses TRBV2 with TRBJ1-1; no reliable D call. The V gene lost 7 bases and the J gene lost 9 bases, with 18 bases spanning the gap. Germline loops: CDR1 SNHLY, CDR2 FYNNEI. The CDR3 is 13 amino acids. The CDR3 here is CASKEVGDGKAFF. CDR3 DNA sequence: TGTGCCAGCAAGGAGGTTGGAGACGGAAAAGCTTTCTTT.

The V call is TRBV28, the J call TRBJ1-5, with 9 bases fitting TRBD1. From germline, CDR1 is MDHEN and CDR2 SYDVKM. The CDR3 consists of 17 residues. V was pared by 3 bases and J by 0 bases, with 6 bases of the junction left unmatched. This chain's CDR3 is CASSFPGQGFSNQPQHF. CDR3 DNA: TGTGCCAGCAGTTTTCCGGGACAGGGATTTAGCAATCAGCCCCAGCATTTT.

This sequence joins TRBV19 and TRBJ1-1; D uncertain. Germline CDR1 and CDR2: LNHDA and SQIVND (reference sequence). V lost 4 bases and J lost 1, with 19 bases in between. The CDR3 extends over 17 amino acids. The DNA of the CDR3 is TGTGCCAGTAGTACTCACGGGCGAGGGCCGCGGAACACTGAAGCTTTCTTT. Translated: CASSTHGRGPRNTEAFF.

The chain employs TRBV9 and TRBJ2-7; no reliable D call. CDR3 size: 15 residues. V lost 0 bases to trimming and J lost 4 bases, with 14 bases between them. Germline CDR1 and CDR2: SGDLS and YYNGEE. The DNA for the CDR3 is TGTGCCAGCAGCGTAGCCGCAGGAACCCCTTACGAGCAGTACTTC. Its translation: CASSVAAGTPYEQYF. The entire variable domain, with the rest obtained from reference TRBV9 and TRBJ2-7, is as follows: DSGVTQTPKHLITATGQRVTLRCSPRSGDLSVYWYQQSLDQGLQFLIQYYNGEERAKGNILERFSAQQFPDLHSELNLSSLELGDSALYFCASSVAAGTPYEQYFGPGTRLTVT.

On this clone: Germline and junction disagree at one end, which may indicate a read error. The gene calls are TRBV4-1 and TRBJ2-1, with 10 bases lining up with TRBD2. CDR1 MGHRA and CDR2 YSYEKL come from the germline V gene. There are 14 residues in the CDR3. The CDR3 reads CASTGLAAYNEQFF. CDR3 DNA sequence: TGTGCCAGCACCGGACTAGCGGCGTACAATGAGCAGTTCTTC.

The chain joins TRBV5-4 to TRBJ2-5; D perhaps matches TRBD2 (7 bases). V shed 2 bases and J shed 5 bases, with 13 bases lying between them. Germline V gives CDR1 SGHNT, CDR2 YYREEE (reference sequence). The CDR3 is made up of 14 amino acids. The DNA for the CDR3 is TGTGCCAGCAGCTTTCGGGGGGCGGAGGAGACCCAGTACTTC. Translation gives CASSFRGAEETQYF.

CDR3 DNA sequence: TGTGCCAGCAGTCAAACAGTCTCCTACGAGCAGTACTTC. Translated, it gives CASSQTVSYEQYF. V gene TRBV6-5 combines with J gene TRBJ2-7; unclear D gene. The V and J ends lost 5 bases and 0 bases respectively, with 8 bases between them. Germline-derived CDR1 and CDR2 are MNHEY and SVGAGI. This CDR3 contains 13 residues.